The next 5 T cell receptor beta chains were all read from a single sample in a study of early T cells in non-severe SARS-CoV-2 infection. TCRdb redid the calling of the 5' RACE reads with MiXCR, one entry per CDR3 protein. The repertoire consists of 55,000 to 75,000 distinct CDR3 sequences, with approximately 6.1% occurring once and the leading ten covering more than 3%. Here the sequenced sample was whole blood, taken at baseline. These receptors all stem from an adult who was a healthcare worker with PCR-confirmed SARS-CoV-2 infection or an uninfected control (not recorded which).

Only a few counts were recorded for this clonotype. The J gene is TRBJ2-7, the V gene TRBV6-5; TRBD2 might be the D (6 bases). V lost 5 bases, J lost 7 bases, and 18 bases lay in between. CDR1 MNHEY and CDR2 SVGAGI come from the germline V gene. The CDR3 is 14 amino acids. CDR3 DNA: TGTGCCAGCAGTCCGACCCCGGGAGCACAGGAGCAGTACTTC. It yields the protein CASSPTPGAQEQYF.

This clonotype was seen ten or more times. The chain joins TRBV7-6 to TRBJ2-3, with D perhaps matching TRBD2 (6 bases). This CDR3 has 15 amino acids. Trimming pared 1 base from V and 2 bases from J, leaving 10 bases between. Germline V gives CDR1 SGHVS, CDR2 FNYEAQ. CDR3 sequence reads: CASSLVAGPTDTQYF. CDR3 coding DNA: TGTGCCAGCAGCTTAGTCGCGGGACCCACAGATACGCAGTATTTT. The whole variable domain, filled in from reference TRBV7-6 and TRBJ2-3, reads GAGVSQSPRYKVTKRGQDVALRCDPISGHVSLYWYRQALGQGPEFLTYFNYEAQQDKSGLPNDRFSAERPEGSISTLTIQRTEQRDSAMYRCASSLVAGPTDTQYFGPGTRLTVL.

This clonotype was counted at least ten times. The J gene is TRBJ1-2, the V gene TRBV15, with unresolved D. Per germline, CDR1 LNHNV and CDR2 YYDKDF (reference sequence). The ends were cut back, 0 bases at V and 6 bases at J, with 11 bases in the middle. CDR3 length: 14 residues. The CDR3 reads CATSRDKGVDGYTF. The CDR3 coding sequence is TGTGCCACCAGCAGAGATAAGGGAGTGGATGGCTACACCTTC.

This clonotype was seen at least ten times. The chain employs TRBV28 and TRBJ1-2; D unresolved. Germline CDR1 and CDR2: MDHEN and SYDVKM. Trimming shortened V by 7 bases and J by 1 base, and 10 bases separated the two germline ends. The CDR3 has 13 residues. In DNA, the CDR3 is TGTGCCAGCACCCAAGGAATTAACTATGGCTACACCTTC. Its translation: CASTQGINYGYTF.

This clonotype was counted between two and nine times. This sequence joins TRBV5-1 and TRBJ1-1; D uncertain. Germline CDR1 and CDR2: SGHRS and YFSETQ. V gave up 6 bases and J gave up 1 base, with 22 bases separating them. The CDR3 covers 17 residues. The CDR3 sequence: CASNNMVFRNGNTEAFF. The CDR3 DNA reads TGCGCCAGCAACAACATGGTTTTTAGGAACGGGAACACTGAAGCTTTCTTT. The complete variable domain, with remaining parts taken from reference TRBV5-1 and TRBJ1-1, reads KAGVTQTPRYLIKTRGQQVTLSCSPISGHRSVSWYQQTPGQGLQFLFEYFSETQRNKGNFPGRFSGRQFSNSRSEMNVSTLELGDSALYLCASNNMVFRNGNTEAFFGQGTRLTVV.